A single sample gave rise to the 27 T cell receptor beta chains below, sequenced in a study of post-analysis software for immune sequencing data. No antigen has been assigned to these receptors. The study's findings and limits: Five TRBV segments were significantly more frequent in patients than in controls. TRBV5-6, TRBV5-1 and TRBV20-1 were among these segments.

Every TCR beta cDNA library bore unique molecular identifiers. Each CDR3 protein is one row after TCRdb ran MiXCR on the PCR reads. The sample comprises 450,000 to 700,000 distinct CDR3 sequences, roughly 40% of which are singletons, and roughly 1.8% rests with the top ten. The sequenced sample consisted of blood. Every receptor here comes from a girl between 5 and 17 years old with multiple sclerosis.

The rearrangement links TRBV12-3 or TRBV12-4 to TRBJ2-7; TRBD1 is a possible D gene (5 bases). The germline V and J ends were trimmed by 2 bases and 0 bases, with 20 bases remaining between them. The CDR3 has 18 amino acids. Here the CDR3 reads CASSLYLGGVDISYEQYF. The CDR3, as DNA: TGTGCCAGCAGTTTATATTTAGGTGGGGTGGACATCTCCTACGAGCAGTACTTC.

The J gene is TRBJ2-5, the V gene TRBV5-1; D call uncertain. The DNA end favors TRBJ2-7, so the J call may be wrong. Germline V gene data show CDR1 as SGHRS and CDR2 as YFSETQ. The CDR3 runs 15 residues. CDR3 loop: CASSLGGRKSDEQYF. Here the CDR3 DNA reads TGCGCCAGCAGCTTGGGTGGTAGGAAGAGCGACGAGCAGTACTTC.

V usage is TRBV25-1 and J usage is TRBJ2-1; weak D call: TRBD1 (6 bases). CDR1 MGHDK and CDR2 SYGVNS come from the germline V gene. Trimming took 0 bases from V and 3 from J, leaving 9 bases between them. The CDR3 runs to 15 residues. CDR3 nucleotide sequence: TGTGCCAGCAGTGAATATTTGGACAGCTACAATGAGCAGTTCTTC. Translating gives CASSEYLDSYNEQFF.

The rearrangement joins TRBV19 to TRBJ2-7; TRBD2 matches 10 bases. CDR3 length equals 14 residues. The germline gives CDR1 LNHDA, CDR2 SQIVND (reference sequence). The V and J ends lost 10 bases and 0 bases, in that order; junction bases with no gene match: 6. CDR3 coding DNA: TGTGCCACGACTAGCGGGTCCTTCTCCTACGAGCAGTACTTC. Its translation is CATTSGSFSYEQYF.

The genes are TRBV10-3 and TRBJ2-1, with a possible D match to TRBD2 (6 bases). Trimming pared 2 bases from V and 8 bases from J, leaving 19 bases between. Germline loops: CDR1 ENHRY, CDR2 SYGVKD. The CDR3 contains 16 residues. CDR3 in DNA: TGTGCCATCAGTGAGCGTGGCGGGACTCAAGTCGATGAGCAGTTCTTC. It codes for CAISERGGTQVDEQFF.

The CDR3 region is CASSQDGGRYGYTF. The DNA of the CDR3 is TGCGCCAGCAGCCAAGATGGGGGGAGGTATGGCTACACCTTC. The chain carries TRBV4-3 and TRBJ1-2, with a possible D match to TRBD1 (5 bases). Between the trimmed V and J ends, which lost 0 bases and 5 bases, there was a span of 10 bases. Germline CDR1 is LGHNA and CDR2 is YSLEER. This CDR3 has 14 amino acids.

CDR3 region: CASSLEAGAHNEQFF. The CDR3 DNA is TGTGCCAGCAGCTTAGAGGCGGGGGCCCACAATGAGCAGTTCTTC. V usage is TRBV11-2 and J usage is TRBJ2-1; D may be TRBD2 (7 bases). Germline assignment: CDR1 SGHAT and CDR2 FQNNGV. Trimming took 0 bases from V and 5 from J, leaving 11 bases between them. This CDR3 region has 15 residues.

V and J are TRBV4-1 and TRBJ1-2; 10 bases match TRBD1. This CDR3 is 14 amino acids long. The germline gives CDR1 MGHRA, CDR2 YSYEKL. V dropped 4 bases and J dropped 3; count of bases not matched to a gene: 2. The CDR3 DNA is TGCGCCAGCAGCCGAGGACAGGGGGACTATGGCTACACCTTC. It is translated as CASSRGQGDYGYTF.

To note about this clonotype: The germline gene is not matched at one end of the junction; a read error may be the cause. J is TRBJ2-4 and V is TRBV9; 8 bases match TRBD2. The V gene's germline CDR1 is SGDLS and CDR2 YYNGEE. CDR3 length: 14 residues. Here the CDR3 reads CVSSVNGGAQEQYF. The CDR3 DNA reads TGTGTCAGCAGCGTTAACGGGGGGGCTCAAGAGCAGTACTTC.

This clonotype was seen a handful of times. The rearrangement links TRBV7-9 to TRBJ2-5, with 9 positions matching TRBD1. The CDR3 length is 14 residues. The germline V gene has CDR1 SEHNR and CDR2 FQNEAQ (reference sequence). V trimming: 3 bases; J trimming: 7 bases; junction bases outside the gene matches: 6. This CDR3 is CASSFTGGRGTQYF. The DNA of the CDR3 is TGTGCCAGCAGCTTCACAGGGGGCCGGGGGACCCAGTACTTC. The complete variable domain, with remaining parts taken from reference TRBV7-9 and TRBJ2-5, reads DTGVSQNPRHKITKRGQNVTFRCDPISEHNRLYWYRQTLGQGPEFLTYFQNEAQLEKSRLLSDRFSAERPKGSFSTLEIQRTEQGDSAMYLCASSFTGGRGTQYFGPGTRLLVL.

This clonotype was observed a handful of times. The chain carries TRBV29-1 and TRBJ2-1; D is possibly TRBD1 (6 bases). The germline V gene encodes CDR1 SQVTM and CDR2 ANQGSEA. Trimming stripped 4 bases from V and 1 base from J, with 17 bases between. The CDR3 consists of 16 residues. CDR3 bases: TGCAGCGTTGGGGACACAGGGAGTTCATCCTACAATGAGCAGTTCTTC. Its protein product is CSVGDTGSSSYNEQFF.

This clonotype was seen a handful of times. The chain uses TRBV6-6 and TRBJ2-7, with 7 bases matching TRBD1. J gave up 0 bases and V 9 bases, and 5 bases lay outside the gene matches. This CDR3 has 13 amino acids. Germline CDR1 is MNHNY and CDR2 is SVGAGI (reference sequence). The CDR3 protein is CASVRDSSYEQYF. In DNA form, the CDR3 reads TGTGCCAGTGTCCGGGACAGCTCCTACGAGCAGTACTTC.

About this clonotype itself: One end of the junction does not line up with germline, which may come from a read error. The chain combines TRBV5-1 with TRBJ2-7; perhaps D is TRBD1 or TRBD2 (6 bases each). The length of the CDR3 is 14 residues. Germline CDR1 is SGHRS and CDR2 is YFSETQ. CDR3 sequence: CASSWGDKPYERYF. The CDR3 DNA sequence: TGCGCCAGCAGCTGGGGGGACAAGCCCTACGAGCGGTACTTC. Full variable domain (missing parts from reference TRBV5-1 and TRBJ2-7): KAGVTQTPRYLIKTRGQQVTLSCSPISGHRSVSWYQQTPGQGLQFLFEYFSETQRNKGNFPGRFSGRQFSNSRSEMNVSTLELGDSALYLCASSWGDKPYERYFGPGTRLTVT.

V and J are TRBV5-1 and TRBJ2-7; no clear D gene. Trimming cost V 0 bases and J 6 bases, with 7 bases left between them. Germline loops: CDR1 SGHRS, CDR2 YFSETQ. The CDR3 spans 12 residues. CDR3 coding DNA: TGCGCCAGCAGCTTGGGCACCTCCGAGCAGTACTTC. Amino acids: CASSLGTSEQYF.

The V gene is TRBV20-1, the J gene TRBJ2-1; 8 positions match TRBD1. The germline V gene has CDR1 DFQATT and CDR2 SNEGSKA (reference sequence). The V gene end was trimmed by 1 base and the J gene end by 3 bases; junction bases not matched to a gene: 11. CDR3 size: 17 residues. The DNA for the CDR3 is TGCAGTGCTAGAGGGGGGCGCCTCGGGACAGGCTACAATGAGCAGTTCTTC. Protein: CSARGGRLGTGYNEQFF.

The chain recombines TRBV7-9 with TRBJ2-1; D is perhaps TRBD1 or TRBD2 (7 bases each). The CDR3 covers 17 residues. Germline V gene data show CDR1 as SEHNR and CDR2 as FQNEAQ (reference sequence). Trimming removed 4 bases at V and 6 bases at J, with 22 bases between. The CDR3 is CASSSPLGAGGGNEQFF. The CDR3 region has the DNA TGTGCCAGCAGCTCCCCCCTCGGGGCAGGGGGGGGCAATGAGCAGTTCTTC.

This sequence joins TRBV20-1 and TRBJ2-4; D gene uncertain. With the DNA end fitting TRBJ2-7 better, the J assignment may be wrong. This CDR3 has 13 residues. Germline assignment: CDR1 DFQATT and CDR2 SNEGSKA (reference sequence). CDR3 in DNA: TGCAGTGCTGGATTAGACCGTTCCTACGAGCAGTACTTC. Its protein product is CSAGLDRSYEQYF.

The chain links TRBV11-2 to TRBJ1-1; tentative D call: TRBD1 (5 bases). The CDR3 contains 14 residues. V lost 5 bases to trimming and J lost 9 bases, with 19 bases between them. Per germline, CDR1 SGHAT and CDR2 FQNNGV. This CDR3 reads CASSIDKGPVQAFF. The CDR3, as DNA: TGTGCCAGCAGCATCGACAAGGGACCAGTGCAAGCTTTCTTT. The full variable domain, rest sourced from reference TRBV11-2 and TRBJ1-1, is EAGVAQSPRYKIIEKRQSVAFWCNPISGHATLYWYQQILGQGPKLLIQFQNNGVVDDSQLPKDRFSAERLKGVDSTLKIQPAKLEDSAVYLCASSIDKGPVQAFFGQGTRLTVV.

The chain joins TRBV6-6 to TRBJ2-7, with 9 bases identical to TRBD1. V gave up 2 bases and J gave up 3 bases; unmatched junction bases: 2. Germline CDR1 and CDR2: MNHNY and SVGAGI (reference sequence). The CDR3 has 14 residues. The CDR3 sequence: CASSYGDRVYEQYF. The CDR3 DNA is TGTGCCAGCAGTTACGGGGACAGGGTCTACGAGCAGTACTTC.

The V call is TRBV5-1, the J call TRBJ2-7; 8 bases map to TRBD1. The CDR3 totals 14 residues. Trimming cost V 4 bases and J 5 bases; bases outside gene matches: 8. CDR1 SGHRS and CDR2 YFSETQ come from the germline V gene. This CDR3 is CASSRPDREHEQYF. CDR3 coding DNA: TGCGCCAGCAGCCGGCCGGACAGGGAGCACGAGCAGTACTTC.

This clonotype has a handful of counts. The genes are TRBV20-1 and TRBJ2-3; TRBD2 agrees at 7 bases. The CDR3 is made up of 13 amino acids. J was trimmed by 3 bases and V by 8 bases; bases with no gene match: 8. Germline loops: CDR1 DFQATT, CDR2 SNEGSKA (reference sequence). In DNA form, the CDR3 reads TGCAGTTCCTCCGGGGAGGGAACAGATACGCAGTATTTT. Translating it yields CSSSGEGTDTQYF.

The chain recombines TRBV5-5 with TRBJ1-5; 7 positions agree with TRBD1. The CDR3 length is 14 residues. With 4 bases clipped from V and 5 bases from J, the junction kept 6 bases outside the gene matches. Per the germline V gene, CDR1 is SGHKS and CDR2 is YYEKEE (reference sequence). CDR3 in DNA: TGTGCCAGCAGCACCGGACAGGTCCATCAGCCCCAGCATTTT. The encoded protein is CASSTGQVHQPQHF.

This chain uses TRBV30 with TRBJ2-5; 7 nucleotides line up with TRBD2. The CDR3 is 14 amino acids. The trim removed 7 bases at V and 6 bases at J, leaving 14 bases unmatched. The germline V gene has CDR1 GTSNPN and CDR2 SVGIG (reference sequence). The CDR3 region is CASEGSGEYKTQYF. The CDR3, as DNA: TGTGCCTCTGAGGGAAGCGGGGAGTACAAGACCCAGTACTTC. Using reference TRBV30 and TRBJ2-5 for the parts outside the CDR3, the full variable domain is SQTIHQWPATLVQPVGSPLSLECTVEGTSNPNLYWYRQAAGRGLQLLFYSVGIGQISSEVPQNLSASRPQDRQFILSSKKLLLSDSGFYLCASEGSGEYKTQYFGPGTRLLVL.

The chain uses TRBV12-3 or TRBV12-4 and TRBJ2-7; tentative D call: TRBD2 (5 bases). CDR3 length: 13 residues. V dropped 6 bases and J dropped 6 bases, with 15 bases sitting between them. CDR3 protein: CASSRDSRGEQYF. CDR3 in DNA: TGTGCCAGCAGCCGAGACTCCCGGGGCGAGCAGTACTTC.

This clonotype was counted a few times. The rearrangement uses TRBV6-2 or TRBV6-3 and TRBJ2-3; D uncertain. V shed 4 bases and J shed 4 bases, with 15 bases lying between them. Per the germline V gene, CDR1 is MNHEY and CDR2 is SVGEGT. The CDR3 contains 15 residues. CDR3 region: CASSSLKETADTQYF. CDR3 bases: TGTGCCAGCAGTTCCCTCAAGGAGACGGCAGATACGCAGTATTTT.

This clonotype was detected only a few times. V gene TRBV7-9 combines with J gene TRBJ2-5, with TRBD2 matching over 7 bases. This CDR3 spans 16 amino acids. The J segment lost 1 base and the V segment lost 3 bases, leaving 8 bases of the junction unmatched. The germline V gene encodes CDR1 SEHNR and CDR2 FQNEAQ (reference sequence). The CDR3 loop reads CASSFSETSVQETQYF. In DNA, the CDR3 is TGTGCCAGCAGCTTCAGCGAAACTAGCGTCCAAGAGACCCAGTACTTC.

The V gene is TRBV24-1, the J gene TRBJ2-1; TRBD2 matches at 13 bases. Trimming removed 3 bases from V and 9 bases from J; junction bases left unmatched: 10. This CDR3 has 17 residues. CDR1 and CDR2 (germline): KGHDR, SFDVKD. This CDR3 is CATSDPGTSGIISEQFF. CDR3 coding DNA: TGTGCCACCAGTGATCCGGGGACTAGCGGGATTATTAGTGAGCAGTTCTTC.